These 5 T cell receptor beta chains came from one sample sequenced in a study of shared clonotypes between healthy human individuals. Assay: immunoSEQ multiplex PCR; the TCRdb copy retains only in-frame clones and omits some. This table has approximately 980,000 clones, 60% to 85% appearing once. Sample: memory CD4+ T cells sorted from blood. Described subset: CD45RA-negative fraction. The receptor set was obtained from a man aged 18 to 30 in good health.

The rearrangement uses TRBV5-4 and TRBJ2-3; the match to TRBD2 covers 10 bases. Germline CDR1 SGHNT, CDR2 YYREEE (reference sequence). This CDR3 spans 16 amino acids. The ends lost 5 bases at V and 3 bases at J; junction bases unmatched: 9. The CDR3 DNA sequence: TGTGCCAGCAGTTTAGCGGAACTAGCGGGGACAGATACGCAGTATTTT. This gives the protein CASSLAELAGTDTQYF.

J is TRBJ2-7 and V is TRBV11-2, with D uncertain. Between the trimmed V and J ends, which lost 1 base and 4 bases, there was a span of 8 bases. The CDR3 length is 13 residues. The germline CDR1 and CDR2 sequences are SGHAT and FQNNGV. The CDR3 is CASSLAATYEQYF. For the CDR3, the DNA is TGTGCCAGCAGCTTAGCCGCTACGTACGAGCAGTACTTC.

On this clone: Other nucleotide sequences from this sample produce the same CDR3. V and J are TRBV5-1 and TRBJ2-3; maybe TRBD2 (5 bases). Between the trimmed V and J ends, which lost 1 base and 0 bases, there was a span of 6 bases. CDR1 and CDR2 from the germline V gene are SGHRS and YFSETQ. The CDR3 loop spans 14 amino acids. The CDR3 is CASSLSGSTDTQYF. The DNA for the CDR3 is TGCGCCAGCAGCTTGTCGGGGAGCACAGATACGCAGTATTTT.

The CDR3 loop reads CASSLERGRQETQYF. The CDR3 nucleotides read TGCGCCAGCAGCTTGGAGCGGGGGCGCCAAGAGACCCAGTACTTC. This chain uses TRBV5-1 with TRBJ2-5; 8 bases line up with TRBD2. The CDR3 has 15 amino acids. Germline V gene sequence: CDR1 SGHRS, CDR2 YFSETQ. With V trimmed by 0 bases and J by 1 base, 2 bases remained unmatched.

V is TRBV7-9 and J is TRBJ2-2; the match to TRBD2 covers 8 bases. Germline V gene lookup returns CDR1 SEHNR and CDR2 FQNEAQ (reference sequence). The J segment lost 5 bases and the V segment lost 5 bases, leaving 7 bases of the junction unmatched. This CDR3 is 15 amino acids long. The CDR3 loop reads CASSLAGGRTGELFF. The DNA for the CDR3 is TGTGCCAGCAGCCTTGCGGGGGGCCGGACCGGGGAGCTGTTTTTT.